The 27 T cell receptor beta chains listed next were all sequenced from one sample in a study of blood T cell repertoires in COVID-19. The method was immunoSEQ multiplex PCR; TCRdb's version includes in-frame clones alone and lacks a portion of them. The sample holds about 140,000 clones; about 82% are singletons and the top ten take around 8.2%. The sample was peripheral blood. The origin of the receptors is a woman between 55 and 75 years old with acute or convalescent COVID-19.

The rearrangement joins TRBV24-1 to TRBJ2-1; D is possibly TRBD2 (7 bases). CDR3 length: 16 residues. Trimming left V 1 base short and J 3 bases short, with 12 bases between. Germline CDR1 is KGHDR and CDR2 is SFDVKD. In DNA, the CDR3 is TGTGCCACCAGTGATTTCGGCGGGGGCGGCTACAATGAGCAGTTCTTC. Translated: CATSDFGGGGYNEQFF.

The genes are TRBV10-3 and TRBJ2-3; D perhaps matches TRBD1 (5 bases). CDR3 length: 17 amino acids. V was shortened by 0 bases and J by 3 bases, with 16 bases between the two germline ends. Germline CDR1 ENHRY, CDR2 SYGVKD. CDR3 sequence reads: CAISESATALVTDTQYF. The CDR3 DNA reads as TGTGCCATCAGTGAGTCGGCGACAGCCCTAGTGACAGATACGCAGTATTTT.

The gene calls are TRBV11-3 and TRBJ2-5, with TRBD2 matching over 9 bases. The V and J ends lost 1 base and 1 base, in that order; junction bases with no gene match: 10. The CDR3 is 18 amino acids. Germline V gives CDR1 SGHNT, CDR2 YENEEA. The CDR3 loop reads CASSLGRIAGALQETQYF. CDR3 bases: TGTGCCAGCAGCTTAGGTCGAATAGCGGGGGCCCTCCAAGAGACCCAGTACTTC.

CDR3 nucleotide sequence: TGCGCCAGCAGCCAAGAACTAGCGGGGGGGGACTACGAGCAGTACTTC. Translation: CASSQELAGGDYEQYF. The gene calls are TRBV4-3 and TRBJ2-7, with TRBD2 matching over 13 bases. V lost 0 bases, J lost 3 bases, and 2 bases stayed unmatched. The CDR3 consists of 16 residues. Germline V gene sequence: CDR1 LGHNA, CDR2 YSLEER.

The chain combines TRBV3-1 (or the pseudogene TRBV3-2) with TRBJ2-7, with a possible D match to TRBD2 (6 bases). V was clipped by 4 bases and J by 6 bases, with 16 bases between them. Germline V lookup: CDR1 LGHDT, CDR2 YNNKEL (reference sequence). This CDR3 is built from 14 residues. CDR3 protein: CASSLLGGATEQYF. The CDR3 nucleotides are TGTGCCAGCAGCCTGTTGGGCGGGGCTACCGAGCAGTACTTC.

V gene TRBV11-2 combines with J gene TRBJ2-7, with 8 bases lining up with TRBD2. Trimming cost V 6 bases and J 2 bases; bases outside gene matches: 9. The CDR3 spans 15 residues. Germline CDR1 is SGHAT and CDR2 is FQNNGV. In nucleotides, the CDR3 is TGTGCCAGCAGTTACCAGCGGGGGACTGCCTACGAGCAGTACTTC. Protein sequence: CASSYQRGTAYEQYF.

CDR3 nucleotide sequence: TGTGCCAGCAGTTACGGACATGCGGCGGGGGGGCCCTTGACAGATACGCAGTATTTT. This codes for CASSYGHAAGGPLTDTQYF. The genes are TRBV6-2 or TRBV6-3 and TRBJ2-3; 9 bases are a match to TRBD2. Looked up from germline, CDR1 is MNHEY and CDR2 is SVGEGT. The trim removed 2 bases at V and 3 bases at J, leaving 15 bases unmatched. The CDR3 is 19 residues long.

The chain carries TRBV7-9 and TRBJ2-1; tentatively, D is TRBD1 (6 bases). The CDR3 runs to 16 residues. V was trimmed by 4 bases and J by 9 bases, leaving 22 bases between them. CDR1 and CDR2 from the germline V gene are SEHNR and FQNEAQ (reference sequence). The CDR3 reads CASSSQRAGEVGEQFF. The CDR3 DNA sequence: TGTGCCAGCAGCTCACAAAGAGCAGGGGAAGTCGGTGAGCAGTTCTTC.

The CDR3, as DNA: TGCGCCAGCAGCCCCGACGGAGCCTACGAGCAGTACTTC. Translated, it gives CASSPDGAYEQYF. V gene TRBV5-1 combines with J gene TRBJ2-7, with D unclear. CDR1 SGHRS and CDR2 YFSETQ come from the germline V gene. CDR3 length: 13 residues. V was cut by 4 bases and J by 2 bases, with 10 bases left in between.

The chain links TRBV28 to TRBJ2-3, with 12 positions matching TRBD1. Losses at the gene ends were 5 bases for V and 5 bases for J; bases not matched to a gene: 8. The germline V gene has CDR1 MDHEN and CDR2 SYDVKM. The CDR3 runs 16 residues. CDR3 nucleotides: TGTGCCAGCAGTACCGGGACAGGGGGCGTCTTAGATACGCAGTATTTT. It codes for CASSTGTGGVLDTQYF.

This clone was observed a few times. V and J are TRBV7-9 and TRBJ2-2, with TRBD2 matching over 7 bases. The CDR3 contains 14 residues. Trimming cost V 3 bases and J 7 bases; bases outside gene matches: 5. Per germline, CDR1 SEHNR and CDR2 FQNEAQ (reference sequence). CDR3 sequence: CASSLSGGFGELFF. CDR3 in DNA: TGTGCCAGCAGCTTGTCCGGGGGGTTCGGGGAGCTGTTTTTT.

This clone appeared a single time. V is TRBV28 and J is TRBJ1-2; 8 bases are shared with TRBD1. This CDR3 is built from 12 residues. The germline V gene has CDR1 MDHEN and CDR2 SYDVKM. The V and J ends lost 7 bases and 4 bases, in that order; junction bases with no gene match: 2. The CDR3 region has the DNA TGTGCCAGCACAGGGGGCGCCTATGGCTACACCTTC. Its protein product is CASTGGAYGYTF.

The chain joins TRBV5-1 to TRBJ1-3, with no clear D. Germline-derived CDR1 and CDR2 are SGHRS and YFSETQ. V lost 0 bases to trimming and J lost 4 bases, with 5 bases between them. The CDR3 loop spans 13 amino acids. The CDR3 region has the DNA TGCGCCAGCAGCTTGGCGCAGGGAAACACCATATATTTT. Translation gives CASSLAQGNTIYF.

This chain uses TRBV6-2 or TRBV6-3 with TRBJ1-2; 7 positions match TRBD1. The germline gives CDR1 MNHEY, CDR2 SVGEGT. J lost 7 bases, V lost 2 bases, and 4 bases had no gene match. This CDR3 is 13 amino acids long. CDR3 coding DNA: TGTGCCAGCAGTTACGGGAGGACAGGTGGCTACACCTTC. Translated: CASSYGRTGGYTF.

Only one count was recorded for this clone. The gene calls are TRBV5-1 and TRBJ2-1, with TRBD2 matching 8 bases. CDR3 length: 14 amino acids. Germline CDR1 is SGHRS and CDR2 is YFSETQ. The junction had 5 bases not matched to a gene; V was cut back by 7 bases and J by 2 bases. The CDR3 here is CASYGGGPYNEQFF. DNA for the CDR3: TGCGCCAGCTACGGGGGGGGCCCCTACAATGAGCAGTTCTTC.

The chain joins TRBV11-3 to TRBJ1-2, with 8 bases aligning to TRBD1. The junction had 10 bases not matched to a gene; V was cut back by 8 bases and J by 5 bases. There are 14 residues in the CDR3. Germline CDR1 is SGHNT and CDR2 is YENEEA. In DNA form, the CDR3 reads TGTGCCAGCGGACAGGGTTTGGCCCTTTATGGCTACACCTTC. Translated: CASGQGLALYGYTF. The complete variable domain, with remaining parts taken from reference TRBV11-3 and TRBJ1-2, reads EAGVVQSPRYKIIEKKQPVAFWCNPISGHNTLYWYLQNLGQGPELLIRYENEEAVDDSQLPKDRFSAERLKGVDSTLKIQPAELGDSAVYLCASGQGLALYGYTFGSGTRLTVV.

Worth noting for this clone: Sequence at one end of the junction differs from germline and may be a read error. The chain combines TRBV28 with TRBJ2-5; 7 nucleotides line up with TRBD1. Germline V gene sequence: CDR1 MDHEN, CDR2 SYDVKM. This CDR3 contains 15 residues. The CDR3 spells CASRSQTGNLEPSNF. CDR3 sequence (DNA): TGTGCCAGCAGGTCCCAGACAGGGAACCTCGAGCCCAGTAACTTC.

This rearrangement joins TRBV29-1 to TRBJ1-1; D is unresolved. V was shortened by 4 bases and J by 0 bases, with 9 bases between the two germline ends. Germline loops: CDR1 SQVTM, CDR2 ANQGSEA. The CDR3 covers 13 residues. CDR3 sequence: CSVALQLNTEAFF. The DNA of the CDR3 is TGCAGCGTTGCTCTACAGCTGAACACTGAAGCTTTCTTT.

This chain links TRBV3-1 (or the pseudogene TRBV3-2) with TRBJ2-6, with 12 bases aligning to TRBD2. Per germline, CDR1 LGHDT and CDR2 YNNKEL (reference sequence). The CDR3 runs to 19 residues. V lost 4 bases, J lost 1 base, and 8 bases stayed unmatched. The CDR3 DNA follows: TGTGCCAGCAGCCCCTTTTTTCTAGCGGGGGGGTCTGGGGCCAACGTCCTGACTTTC. It translates to CASSPFFLAGGSGANVLTF.

The chain joins TRBV30 to TRBJ2-1; 9 nucleotides align to TRBD2. The CDR3 has 15 amino acids. Germline CDR1 reads GTSNPN; CDR2 reads SVGIG (reference sequence). J lost 6 bases, V lost 7 bases, and 13 bases had no gene match. CDR3 DNA sequence: TGTGCCTTGACGGGGATCGGCGGGGGGGTCAATGAGCAGTTCTTC. The encoded protein is CALTGIGGGVNEQFF.

The chain couples TRBV11-2 to TRBJ2-7; 8 nucleotides align to TRBD2. The CDR3 has 14 amino acids. V shed 5 bases, J shed 0 bases, and the junction held 3 bases outside the gene matches. Germline V gives CDR1 SGHAT, CDR2 FQNNGV. The CDR3 here is CASSPRGGSYEQYF. The CDR3 DNA reads TGTGCCAGCAGCCCCCGGGGGGGCTCCTACGAGCAGTACTTC.

This clone showed up just once. The chain uses TRBV30 and TRBJ2-6; TRBD1 agrees at 12 bases. CDR3 length equals 18 residues. The junction had 10 bases not matched to a gene; V was cut back by 4 bases and J by 3 bases. Germline assignment: CDR1 GTSNPN and CDR2 SVGIG (reference sequence). CDR3 in DNA: TGTGCCTGGACTCCCCGGGACAGGGGGCCGGGTGGGGCCAACGTCCTGACTTTC. It is translated as CAWTPRDRGPGGANVLTF.

V usage is TRBV4-1 and J usage is TRBJ1-1; 9 bases agree with TRBD1. Per germline, CDR1 MGHRA and CDR2 YSYEKL. V shed 1 base, J shed 1 base, and the junction held 10 bases outside the gene matches. The CDR3 totals 18 residues. The CDR3 DNA reads TGCGCCAGCAGCCAAGCCTGGACAGGGGCGATGGCGAACACTGAAGCTTTCTTT. Its protein is CASSQAWTGAMANTEAFF.

The chain links TRBV10-3 to TRBJ1-2; TRBD1 might be the D (6 bases). This CDR3 has 13 amino acids. V was clipped by 4 bases and J by 6 bases, with 12 bases between them. The germline gives CDR1 ENHRY, CDR2 SYGVKD. In DNA, the CDR3 is TGTGCCATCAGTGTAGGGGGTGCGAATGGCTACACCTTC. This gives the protein CAISVGGANGYTF.

The J gene is TRBJ2-1, the V gene TRBV3-1 (or the pseudogene TRBV3-2), with 7 bases lining up with TRBD2. Germline V gene data show CDR1 as LGHDT and CDR2 as YNNKEL (reference sequence). The CDR3 has 13 amino acids. V shed 10 bases, J shed 7 bases, and the junction held 10 bases outside the gene matches. This CDR3 is CATSRGNRNEQFF. DNA of the CDR3: TGTGCCACTTCGCGGGGGAATAGGAATGAGCAGTTCTTC.

The V call is TRBV6-1, the J call TRBJ1-4; the D is unclear. Trimming took off 1 base at V and 8 bases at J, with 8 bases between the two ends. The CDR3 is 13 residues long. CDR1 and CDR2 (germline): MNHNS, SASEGT. The CDR3 protein is CASSEGRREKLFF. DNA for the CDR3: TGTGCCAGCAGTGAAGGGAGGCGCGAAAAACTGTTTTTT.

The V gene is TRBV14, the J gene TRBJ2-3; D is ambiguous. V was cut by 1 base and J by 4 bases, with 6 bases left in between. The CDR3 is 13 residues long. Germline assignment: CDR1 SGHDN and CDR2 FVKESK. For the CDR3, the DNA is TGTGCCAGCAGCCAAGGAGGTCCAGATACGCAGTATTTT. Protein: CASSQGGPDTQYF.